The 20 T cell receptor beta chains given below trace back to one sample, sequenced in a study of radiotherapy plus CTLA-4 blockade in lung cancer (dated by TCRdb to 2016 to 2019). Receptors were amplified or captured by the immunoSEQ multiplex PCR assay. TCRdb mirrors the immuneACCESS table, restricted to in-frame sequences. Some clones are absent from its copies; in checked studies, under half trace to an unresolved V gene, and the reason for the others is unknown. The sample table contains approximately 95,000 clones; only one count was recorded for approximately 78% of them. About 3.5% of the sample is held by the ten biggest clonotypes. The input for sequencing was peripheral blood, taken from a patient treated with radiotherapy plus ipilimumab. These receptors were taken from a human donor with non-small cell lung cancer who had a partial response to radiotherapy plus ipilimumab.

The chain is built from TRBV29-1 and TRBJ1-4; maybe TRBD1 (6 bases). The V gene lost 6 bases and the J gene lost 5 bases, with 10 bases spanning the gap. Germline V gene data show CDR1 as SQVTM and CDR2 as ANQGSEA. CDR3 length equals 12 residues. The CDR3 bases are TGCAGCGTAGCCAGGGGAAATGAAAAACTGTTTTTT. Its translation: CSVARGNEKLFF.

V gene TRBV19 combines with J gene TRBJ1-1, with D maybe TRBD1 (5 bases). Germline V lookup: CDR1 LNHDA, CDR2 SQIVND (reference sequence). The germline V and J ends were trimmed by 5 bases and 4 bases, with 14 bases remaining between them. The CDR3 loop spans 14 amino acids. Here the CDR3 DNA reads TGTGCCAGTAGTTTCAGGGCCGCGAGCACTGAAGCTTTCTTT. Encoded protein: CASSFRAASTEAFF.

This chain links TRBV9 with TRBJ1-1; TRBD1 might be the D (5 bases). This CDR3 is 16 amino acids long. Germline V gives CDR1 SGDLS, CDR2 YYNGEE. The ends were cut back, 3 bases at V and 0 bases at J, with 15 bases in the middle. The CDR3 loop is CASSEEGRGVNTEAFF. The CDR3 nucleotides are TGTGCCAGCAGCGAGGAGGGACGAGGGGTGAACACTGAAGCTTTCTTT.

The chain has TRBV5-1 and TRBJ1-1, with D unresolved. Germline loops: CDR1 SGHRS, CDR2 YFSETQ. The V gene lost 0 bases and the J gene lost 5 bases, with 8 bases spanning the gap. There are 13 residues in the CDR3. The CDR3 protein is CASSLDQRTEAFF. Written as DNA, the CDR3 is TGCGCCAGCAGCTTGGATCAGAGGACTGAAGCTTTCTTT.

The chain combines TRBV27 with TRBJ1-1; tentative D call: TRBD1 (5 bases). Looked up from germline, CDR1 is MNHEY and CDR2 is SMNVEV (reference sequence). Trimming shortened V by 4 bases and J by 4 bases, and 13 bases separated the two germline ends. The CDR3 consists of 14 residues. CDR3 DNA sequence: TGTGCCAGCAGTTCCCCAGGGCTGGGCACTGAAGCTTTCTTT. Encoded protein: CASSSPGLGTEAFF.

The chain joins TRBV20-1 to TRBJ2-3; TRBD1 is a possible D gene (5 bases). CDR3 length equals 11 residues. Germline-derived CDR1 and CDR2 are DFQATT and SNEGSKA (reference sequence). V was shortened by 6 bases and J by 6 bases, with 10 bases between the two germline ends. The CDR3 region has the DNA TGCAGTGCCACCCCAGGGGATACGCAGTATTTT. Encoded protein: CSATPGDTQYF.

The chain couples TRBV9 to TRBJ2-5, with 8 nucleotides matching TRBD2. Losses at the gene ends were 4 bases for V and 5 bases for J; bases not matched to a gene: 16. The length of the CDR3 is 17 residues. The germline V gene has CDR1 SGDLS and CDR2 YYNGEE. The CDR3 sequence: CASSLAPGGTGGETQYF. CDR3 nucleotide sequence: TGTGCCAGCAGCCTAGCTCCGGGAGGGACTGGAGGTGAGACCCAGTACTTC.

The V and J genes are TRBV5-4 and TRBJ2-5; 9 bases are shared with TRBD2. The CDR3 spans 16 residues. CDR1 and CDR2 (germline): SGHNT, YYREEE (reference sequence). V dropped 4 bases and J dropped 3; count of bases not matched to a gene: 10. The CDR3 DNA is TGTGCCAGCAGCCCCATTCGGGCGGGAGGGGAAGAGACCCAGTACTTC. This sequence encodes CASSPIRAGGEETQYF.

This chain joins TRBV6-1 and TRBJ2-2, with unresolved D. CDR3 length equals 15 residues. With 5 bases removed from V and 0 bases from J, the gap between germline ends came to 10 bases. CDR1 and CDR2 from the germline V gene are MNHNS and SASEGT. DNA for the CDR3: TGTGCCAGCAGTTTCGGCGGCGCGAACACCGGGGAGCTGTTTTTT. Translation gives CASSFGGANTGELFF.

This chain uses TRBV5-5 with TRBJ2-6, with D perhaps matching TRBD2 (6 bases). V was pared by 4 bases and J by 3 bases, with 11 bases between. The CDR3 extends over 15 amino acids. The germline CDR1 and CDR2 sequences are SGHKS and YYEKEE (reference sequence). CDR3 sequence reads: CASSPEGYGANVLTF. The CDR3 DNA reads as TGTGCCAGCAGCCCGGAGGGATATGGGGCCAACGTCCTGACTTTC. The complete variable domain, with remaining parts taken from reference TRBV5-5 and TRBJ2-6, reads DAGVTQSPTHLIKTRGQQVTLRCSPISGHKSVSWYQQVLGQGPQFIFQYYEKEERGRGNFPDRFSARQFPNYSSELNVNALLLGDSALYLCASSPEGYGANVLTFGAGSRLTVL.

The chain carries TRBV7-9 and TRBJ1-1, with D maybe TRBD1 (6 bases). With 3 bases removed from V and 4 bases from J, the gap between germline ends came to 9 bases. Germline CDR1 and CDR2: SEHNR and FQNEAQ (reference sequence). The CDR3 contains 13 residues. The CDR3 nucleotides read TGTGCCAGCAGCTTTGGGACAATCACTGAAGCTTTCTTT. It encodes CASSFGTITEAFF.

The chain uses TRBV7-8 and TRBJ2-6; 7 bases are shared with TRBD2. The germline CDR1 and CDR2 sequences are SGHVS and FQNEAQ. J gave up 1 base and V 0 bases, and 0 bases lay outside the gene matches. This CDR3 contains 16 residues. The CDR3 loop is CASSLARGSGANVLTF. The CDR3 DNA reads as TGTGCCAGCAGCTTAGCGCGGGGGTCTGGGGCCAACGTCCTGACTTTC.

Only one count was recorded for this clone. The chain employs TRBV27 and TRBJ1-4, with D unresolved. Germline assignment: CDR1 MNHEY and CDR2 SMNVEV (reference sequence). V was cut by 4 bases and J by 4 bases, with 7 bases left in between. CDR3 size: 13 residues. CDR3 nucleotides: TGTGCCAGCAGTTCGGGTTTTAATGAAAAACTGTTTTTT. Translation: CASSSGFNEKLFF.

The chain couples TRBV5-6 to TRBJ2-1; 10 bases match TRBD1. Germline CDR1 and CDR2: SGHDT and YYEEEE. V dropped 4 bases and J dropped 9; count of bases not matched to a gene: 16. The CDR3 loop spans 17 amino acids. Here the CDR3 reads CASSDRGRTAGVGEQFF. The CDR3 DNA follows: TGTGCCAGCAGCGACAGGGGGCGAACAGCGGGAGTTGGTGAGCAGTTCTTC.

This clone has only one observation. The rearrangement links TRBV6-5 to TRBJ2-7, with 11 positions matching TRBD1. V lost 7 bases to trimming and J lost 7 bases; unmatched junction nucleotides: 12. This CDR3 has 15 amino acids. Looked up from germline, CDR1 is MNHEY and CDR2 is SVGAGI. CDR3 sequence (DNA): TGTGCCAGCATTTTTGCCGGGACAGGGGGTGGGGAGCAGTACTTC. Protein product: CASIFAGTGGGEQYF.

The rearrangement links TRBV29-1 to TRBJ1-2; maybe TRBD1 (6 bases). The CDR3 totals 13 residues. Per germline, CDR1 SQVTM and CDR2 ANQGSEA. V was trimmed by 4 bases and J by 4 bases, leaving 13 bases between them. Here the CDR3 DNA reads TGCAGCGTTGTTAGAGGGGGTGGCTATGGCTACACCTTC. This codes for CSVVRGGGYGYTF.

This clone was seen more than once but under ten times. V usage is TRBV5-1 and J usage is TRBJ2-3, with unresolved D. The germline V and J ends were trimmed by 0 bases and 5 bases, with 10 bases remaining between them. The germline gives CDR1 SGHRS, CDR2 YFSETQ. The CDR3 has 14 amino acids. CDR3 DNA: TGCGCCAGCAGCTTGGTCCCTAGTCAAGATACGCAGTATTTT. Its protein is CASSLVPSQDTQYF.

The gene calls are TRBV18 and TRBJ1-3; TRBD1 agrees at 7 bases. Germline values: CDR1 KGHSH, CDR2 LQKENI. Trimming took 0 bases from V and 0 from J; bases not matched to a gene: 8. This CDR3 region has 18 residues. CDR3 in DNA: TGTGCCAGCTCACCACCGGGACAGTTCACCCTCTCTGGAAACACCATATATTTT. It is translated as CASSPPGQFTLSGNTIYF.

This clone was seen more than once but under ten times. The chain carries TRBV19 and TRBJ2-4; 7 bases are a match to TRBD2. The J segment lost 0 bases and the V segment lost 4 bases, leaving 6 bases of the junction unmatched. The CDR3 is 16 amino acids. Germline V gives CDR1 LNHDA, CDR2 SQIVND (reference sequence). DNA for the CDR3: TGTGCCAGTAGTACCCTAGCGGCTCCAGCCAAAAACATTCAGTACTTC. Amino acids: CASSTLAAPAKNIQYF.

CDR3 DNA sequence: TGTGCCAGCAGCCAAGATTTAGGTGAGGTGTTACGGCTAAATCAGCCCCAGCATTTT. Translation: CASSQDLGEVLRLNQPQHF. The rearrangement uses TRBV4-2 and TRBJ1-5; D is undetermined. Germline CDR1 is LGHNA and CDR2 is YNFKEQ. V was pared by 0 bases and J by 4 bases, with 22 bases between. The CDR3 consists of 19 residues.